The sequence of this TCR beta chain was determined in a study of spatial heterogeneity in lung cancer. Study findings and constraints: Blood contained ubiquitous expanded tumor TCRs more at resection than at follow-up.

TCRdb itself ran the 5' RACE reads through MiXCR, one entry per CDR3 protein. The profile covers around 10,000 distinct CDR3 sequences, with 8.5% to 9.5% appearing a single time and roughly 25% taken by the ten largest. Noted time point: sample taken at primary tumor resection. Tumor, nontumor lung or frozen PBMC supplied whole RNA, sequenced without sorting. Patients with untreated early-stage non-small cell lung cancer, numbering more than 55, were the donors. This clonotype counts as medium-sized. Its target is unknown. The receptor comes from a male donor with early-stage non-small cell lung cancer. Sample: PBMCs, taken at surgery.

The CDR3 sequence is CASSFAGTIRPGANVLTF. The DNA of the CDR3 is TGTGCCAGCAGTTTCGCCGGGACCATCCGTCCCGGGGCCAACGTCCTGACTTTC. The chain couples TRBV28 to TRBJ2-6; D is perhaps TRBD1 or TRBD2 (5 bases each). Germline V lookup: CDR1 MDHEN, CDR2 SYDVKM. The CDR3 length is 18 residues. V was cut by 3 bases and J by 4 bases, with 19 bases left in between.